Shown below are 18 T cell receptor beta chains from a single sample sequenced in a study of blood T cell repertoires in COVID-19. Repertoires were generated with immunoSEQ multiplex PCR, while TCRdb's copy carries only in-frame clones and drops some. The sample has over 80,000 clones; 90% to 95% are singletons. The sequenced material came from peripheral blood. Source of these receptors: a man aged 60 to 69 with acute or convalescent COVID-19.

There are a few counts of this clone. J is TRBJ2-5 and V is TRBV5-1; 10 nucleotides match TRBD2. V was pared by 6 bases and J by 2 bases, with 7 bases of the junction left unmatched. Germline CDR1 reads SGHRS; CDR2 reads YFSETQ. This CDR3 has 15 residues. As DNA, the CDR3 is TGCGCCAGCATTCGAGCGGGAGGGCCGCAAGAGACCCAGTACTTC. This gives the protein CASIRAGGPQETQYF.

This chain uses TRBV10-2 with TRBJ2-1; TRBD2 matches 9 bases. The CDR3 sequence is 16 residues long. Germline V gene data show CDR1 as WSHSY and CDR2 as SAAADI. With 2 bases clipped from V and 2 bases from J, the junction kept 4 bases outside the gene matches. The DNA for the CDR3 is TGCGCCAGCAGTGAGGCGGGAGGGCCCCCCTACAATGAGCAGTTCTTC. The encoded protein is CASSEAGGPPYNEQFF.

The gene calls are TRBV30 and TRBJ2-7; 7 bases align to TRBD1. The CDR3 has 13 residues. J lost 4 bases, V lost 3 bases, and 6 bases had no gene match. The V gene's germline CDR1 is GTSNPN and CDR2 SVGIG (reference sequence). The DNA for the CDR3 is TGTGCCTGGAGGACAGGGTTTGAGTACGAGCAGTACTTC. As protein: CAWRTGFEYEQYF.

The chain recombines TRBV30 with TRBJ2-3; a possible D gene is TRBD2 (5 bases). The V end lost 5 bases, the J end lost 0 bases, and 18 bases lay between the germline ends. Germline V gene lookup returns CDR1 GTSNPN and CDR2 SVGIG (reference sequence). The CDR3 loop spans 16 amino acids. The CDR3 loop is CAWLISAAPSTDTQYF. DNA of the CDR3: TGTGCCTGGCTGATCTCAGCGGCCCCTAGCACAGATACGCAGTATTTT.

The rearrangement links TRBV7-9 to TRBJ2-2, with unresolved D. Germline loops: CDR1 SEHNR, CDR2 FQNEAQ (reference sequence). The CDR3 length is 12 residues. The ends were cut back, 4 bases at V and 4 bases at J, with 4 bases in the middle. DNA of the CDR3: TGTGCCAGCAGCTCCAGCACCGGGGAGCTGTTTTTT. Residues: CASSSSTGELFF. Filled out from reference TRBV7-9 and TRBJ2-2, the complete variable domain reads DTGVSQNPRHKITKRGQNVTFRCDPISEHNRLYWYRQTLGQGPEFLTYFQNEAQLEKSRLLSDRFSAERPKGSFSTLEIQRTEQGDSAMYLCASSSSTGELFFGEGSRLTVL.

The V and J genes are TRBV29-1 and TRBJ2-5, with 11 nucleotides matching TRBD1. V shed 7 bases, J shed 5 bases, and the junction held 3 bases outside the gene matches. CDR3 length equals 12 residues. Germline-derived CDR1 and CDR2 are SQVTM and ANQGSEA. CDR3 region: CSGDRGAETQYF. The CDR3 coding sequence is TGCAGCGGGGACAGGGGGGCTGAGACCCAGTACTTC. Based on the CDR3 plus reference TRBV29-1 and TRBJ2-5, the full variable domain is SAVISQKPSRDICQRGTSLTIQCQVDSQVTMMFWYRQQPGQSLTLIATANQGSEATYESGFVIDKFPISRPNLTFSTLTVSNMSPEDSSIYLCSGDRGAETQYFGPGTRLLVL.

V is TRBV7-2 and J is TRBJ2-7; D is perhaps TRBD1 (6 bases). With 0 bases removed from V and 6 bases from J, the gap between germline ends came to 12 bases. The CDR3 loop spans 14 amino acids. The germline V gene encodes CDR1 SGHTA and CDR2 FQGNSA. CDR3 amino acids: CASSLASEGGEQYF. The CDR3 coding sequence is TGTGCCAGCAGCTTAGCGTCCGAAGGGGGCGAGCAGTACTTC.

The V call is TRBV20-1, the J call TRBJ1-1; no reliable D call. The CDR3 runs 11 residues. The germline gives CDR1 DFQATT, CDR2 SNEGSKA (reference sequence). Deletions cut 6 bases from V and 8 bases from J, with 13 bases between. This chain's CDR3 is CSALTWREAFF. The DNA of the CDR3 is TGCAGTGCGCTGACCTGGCGGGAAGCTTTCTTT.

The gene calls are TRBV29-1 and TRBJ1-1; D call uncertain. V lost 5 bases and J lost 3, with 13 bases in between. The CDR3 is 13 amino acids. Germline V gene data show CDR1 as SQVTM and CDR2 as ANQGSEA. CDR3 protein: CSVRIGLDTEAFF. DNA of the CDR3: TGCAGCGTTCGGATAGGACTGGACACTGAAGCTTTCTTT.

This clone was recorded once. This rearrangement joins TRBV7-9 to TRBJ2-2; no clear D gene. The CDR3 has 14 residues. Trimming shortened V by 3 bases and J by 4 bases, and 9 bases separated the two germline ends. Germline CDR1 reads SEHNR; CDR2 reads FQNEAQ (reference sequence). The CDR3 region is CASSLPPGTGELFF. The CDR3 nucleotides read TGTGCCAGCAGCTTGCCCCCAGGCACCGGGGAGCTGTTTTTT.

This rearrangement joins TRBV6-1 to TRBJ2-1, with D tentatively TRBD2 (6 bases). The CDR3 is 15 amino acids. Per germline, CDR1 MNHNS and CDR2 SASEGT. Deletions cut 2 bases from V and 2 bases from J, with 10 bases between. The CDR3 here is CASSELAIPYNEQFF. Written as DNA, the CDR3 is TGTGCCAGCAGTGAACTAGCGATACCCTACAATGAGCAGTTCTTC.

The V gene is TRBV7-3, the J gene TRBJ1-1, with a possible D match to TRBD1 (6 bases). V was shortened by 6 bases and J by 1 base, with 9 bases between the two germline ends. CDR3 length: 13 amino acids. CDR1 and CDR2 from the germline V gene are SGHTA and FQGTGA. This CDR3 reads CASREQGNTEAFF. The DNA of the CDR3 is TGTGCCAGCAGGGAACAGGGGAACACTGAAGCTTTCTTT.

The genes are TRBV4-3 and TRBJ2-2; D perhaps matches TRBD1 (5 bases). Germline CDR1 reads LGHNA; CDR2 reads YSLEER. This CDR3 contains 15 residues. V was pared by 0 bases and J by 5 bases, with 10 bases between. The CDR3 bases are TGCGCCAGCAGCCAAGATCGAGCAGGGACCGGGGAGCTGTTTTTT. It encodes CASSQDRAGTGELFF.

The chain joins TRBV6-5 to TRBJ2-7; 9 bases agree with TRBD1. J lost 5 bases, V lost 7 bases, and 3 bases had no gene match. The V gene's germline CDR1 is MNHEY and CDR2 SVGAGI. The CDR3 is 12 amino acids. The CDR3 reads CASNGQGHEQYF. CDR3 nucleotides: TGTGCCAGCAACGGACAGGGGCACGAGCAGTACTTC.

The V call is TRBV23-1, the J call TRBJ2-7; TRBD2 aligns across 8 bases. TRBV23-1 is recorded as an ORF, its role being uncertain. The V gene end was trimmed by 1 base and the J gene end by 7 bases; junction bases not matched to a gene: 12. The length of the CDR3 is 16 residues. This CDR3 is CASSQLAGRDCPEQYF. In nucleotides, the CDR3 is TGCGCCAGCAGTCAATTAGCGGGAAGGGATTGCCCTGAGCAGTACTTC.

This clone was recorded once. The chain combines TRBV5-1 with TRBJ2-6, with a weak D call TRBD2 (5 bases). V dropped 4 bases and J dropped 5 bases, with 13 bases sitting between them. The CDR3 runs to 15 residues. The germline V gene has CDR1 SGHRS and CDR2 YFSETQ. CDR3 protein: CASSTDPGRANVLTF. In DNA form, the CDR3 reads TGCGCCAGCAGCACTGACCCGGGGAGGGCCAACGTCCTGACTTTC.

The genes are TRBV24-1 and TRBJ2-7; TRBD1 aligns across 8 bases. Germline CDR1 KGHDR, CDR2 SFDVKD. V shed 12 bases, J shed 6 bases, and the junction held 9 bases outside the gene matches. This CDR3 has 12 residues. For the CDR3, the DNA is TGTGCCGCGCGGACAGGGTTCCGCGAGCAGTACTTC. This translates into CAARTGFREQYF.

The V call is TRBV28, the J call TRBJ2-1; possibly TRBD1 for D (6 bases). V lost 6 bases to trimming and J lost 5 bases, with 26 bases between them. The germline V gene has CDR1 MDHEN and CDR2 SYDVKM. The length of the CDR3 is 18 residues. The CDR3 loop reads CASSLVGDTHHGDNEQFF. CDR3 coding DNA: TGTGCCAGCAGCTTAGTGGGGGACACACACCACGGCGACAATGAGCAGTTCTTC.